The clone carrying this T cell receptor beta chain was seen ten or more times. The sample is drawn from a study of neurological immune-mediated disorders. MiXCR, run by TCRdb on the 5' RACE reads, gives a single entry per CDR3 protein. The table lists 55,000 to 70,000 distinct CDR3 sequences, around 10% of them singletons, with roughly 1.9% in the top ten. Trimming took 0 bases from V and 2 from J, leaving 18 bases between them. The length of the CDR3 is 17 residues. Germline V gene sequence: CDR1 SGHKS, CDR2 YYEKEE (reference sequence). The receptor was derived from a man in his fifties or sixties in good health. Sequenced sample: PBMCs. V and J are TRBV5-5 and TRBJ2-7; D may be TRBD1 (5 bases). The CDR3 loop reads CASSLEGQGDITYEQYF. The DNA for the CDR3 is TGTGCCAGCAGCTTGGAGGGCCAGGGCGATATCACCTACGAGCAGTACTTC.